These T cell receptor beta chains were read from a single sample in a study of cytomegalovirus exposure and HLA in healthy donors. Profiled with immunoSEQ multiplex PCR; TCRdb holds only in-frame clones, not every one. The repertoire holds 180,000 or so clones, more than 75% seen once, with roughly 2.5% in the top ten. The sample consisted of PBMCs. All receptors derive from a woman in her 30s in good health and CMV-seropositive. The CDR3 runs from the conserved cysteine through the conserved F or W. A D gene is named only where the DNA matches it firmly. For some rows the clone size is stated as once, few or many, or as a class when expanded; others skip it.

>TRBD1|TRBV27|.|TRBJ2-3|15
TGTGCCAGCAGTCCGGGACAGGGGTTGGGAGATACGCAGTATTTT
CASSPGQGLGDTQYF
>TRBD1|TRBV5-1|.|TRBJ1-4|15
TGCGCCAGCAGCTTGGAGACAGGGAGGTCTGAAAAACTGTTTTTT
CASSLETGRSEKLFF
>.|TRBV2|few|TRBJ1-2|11
TGTGCCAGCAGTGACGGGACAGGCTACACCTTC
CASSDGTGYTF
>.|TRBV4-3|.|TRBJ2-3|15
TGCGCCAGCAGCCAATGGGTAGCAAGGGAGGATACGCAGTATTTT
CASSQWVAREDTQYF
>TRBD2|TRBV9|.|TRBJ2-7|16
TGTGCCAGCAGCCGGACTAGCGGGGGGTACTCCTACGAGCAGTACTTC
CASSRTSGGYSYEQYF
>.|TRBV18|.|TRBJ2-1|16
TGTGCCAGCTCACCAAGACGTTCAGGGTCCTACAATGAGCAGTTCTTC
CASSPRRSGSYNEQFF
>.|TRBV5-1|.|TRBJ2-6|14
TGCGCCAGCAGAGTAGTTTCTGGGGCCAACGTCCTGACTTTC
CASRVVSGANVLTF
>.|TRBV5-1|.|TRBJ2-3|14
TGCGCCAGCAGCTTGGGGGACTCCCAGGATACGCAGTATTTT
CASSLGDSQDTQYF
>TRBD1|TRBV11-2|.|TRBJ2-7|15
TGTGCCAGCAGCCCAGGGGGAGCCGTGAGCTACGAGCAGTACTTC
CASSPGGAVSYEQYF
>TRBD2|TRBV7-3|.|TRBJ2-5|16
TGTGCCAGCAGTCCAGAAGGCGCGGGGGTAAAAGAGACCCAGTACTTC
CASSPEGAGVKETQYF
>.|TRBV6-5|few|TRBJ1-5|15
TGTGCCAGCAGTTCGCCTCGGGAGGGCAATCAGCCCCAGCATTTT
CASSSPREGNQPQHF
>.|TRBV6-1|once|TRBJ1-2|12
TGTGCCAGCAGTGGCCAGGGCGATGGCTACACCTTC
CASSGQGDGYTF
>TRBD1|TRBV7-9|.|TRBJ1-3|16
TGTGCCAGCAGTTGGACAGGGCTCGATGCTGGAAACACCATATATTTT
CASSWTGLDAGNTIYF
>TRBD1|TRBV27|.|TRBJ2-1|14
TGTGCCAGCAGTTGGACAGGAACCTACAATGAGCAGTTCTTC
CASSWTGTYNEQFF
>TRBD1|TRBV30|.|TRBJ2-7|13
TGTGCCTGGAGTCCCGACAGGGGGTACGAGCAGTACTTC
CAWSPDRGYEQYF
>.|TRBV2|.|TRBJ2-1|11
TGTGCCAGCAGATTAGCTCTCGGGCAGTTCTTC
CASRLALGQFF
>TRBD2|TRBV10-3|.|TRBJ2-7|15
TGTGCCATCAGTGACGGGCTAGCGGGGAACTACGAGCAGTACTTC
CAISDGLAGNYEQYF
>.|TRBV7-9|.|TRBJ2-3|15
TGTTCCAGCAGCTTAGATGGCAGGCCACCAGATACGCAGTATTTT
CSSSLDGRPPDTQYF
>TRBD1|TRBV30|few|TRBJ2-6|17
TGTGCCTGCTTGACAGGGGCAAGACTCTCTGGGGCCAACGTCCTGACTTTC
CACLTGARLSGANVLTF
>.|TRBV18|.|TRBJ1-5|15
TGTGCCAGCTCACCAACCCGCAGGGTAGGTCAGCCCCAGCATTTT
CASSPTRRVGQPQHF
>.|TRBV7-2|few|TRBJ2-3|14
TGTGCCAGCAGCTTAGCGGGGGGATCGGATACGCAGTATTTT
CASSLAGGSDTQYF
>.|TRBV27|.|TRBJ2-7|12
TGTGCCCGGACAAATTCAAGCTACGAGCAGTACTTC
CARTNSSYEQYF
>.|TRBV4-1|.|TRBJ2-1|17
TGCGCCAGCAGCCAAGATGCGTGGAGCAGCTCCTACAATGAGCAGTTCTTC
CASSQDAWSSSYNEQFF
>TRBD2|TRBV5-1|.|TRBJ2-1|14
TGCGCCAGCAGCTTGGATTATAGCGGGAATGAGCAGTTCTTC
CASSLDYSGNEQFF
>TRBD2|TRBV15|.|TRBJ2-2|18
TGTGCCACCAGCAGAGGCCCGGGACTAACCACGAACACCGGGGAGCTGTTTTTT
CATSRGPGLTTNTGELFF
>TRBD1|TRBV5-4|.|TRBJ2-2|16
TGTGCCAGCAGCTTGGTCACAGGGGGCGGCACCGGGGAGCTGTTTTTT
CASSLVTGGGTGELFF
>.|TRBV4-2|.|TRBJ2-2|15
TGTGCCAGCAGCCAAGACGGGGGGAACACCGGGGAGCTGTTTTTT
CASSQDGGNTGELFF
>TRBD2|TRBV9|few|TRBJ2-1|15
TGTGCCAGCAGCGTAGTCGCGGGGGAATACAATGAGCAGTTCTTC
CASSVVAGEYNEQFF
>.|TRBV4-1|.|TRBJ1-3|12
TGCGCCAGCAGCCAAGATGGCCGGAGGATATATTTT
CASSQDGRRIYF
>TRBD1|TRBV19|.|TRBJ1-4|13
TGTGCCAGTAGAGGACAGGGGGCTGAAAAACTGTTTTTT
CASRGQGAEKLFF
>.|TRBV27|.|TRBJ2-2|14
TGTGCCAGCACCCGCGGAGGTTCGACCGGGGAGCTGTTTTTT
CASTRGGSTGELFF